This TCR beta chain was sequenced in a study of regulatory T cells in long-lasting Graves disease. Whole-study results and caveats: TCR diversity was lower in persistent Graves' patients (versus newly diagnosed ones).

With regard to this clonotype: Its antigen is undetermined.

Time point defined: newly diagnosed GD, antithyroid drugs for less than 3 months. Extracted RNA from PBMCs served as the source of the TCR library. Patients came from an endocrinology department in Xi'an, China. The authors built TCR beta libraries using iRepertoire HTBI primers and Arm-PCR of CDR3 regions. Source study methods: The samples yielded roughly 60 TRBV and about 15 TRBJ segments. TCRdb re-derived calls from the multiplex PCR reads in MiXCR, one entry per CDR3 protein. These V and J calls are TCRdb output, not the study's own analysis. The table has some 560,000 distinct CDR3 sequences, 16% seen once. These data also formed part of another study, on T cells in Graves' hyperthyroidism and ophthalmopathy. This second report adds: When ophthalmopathy did not progress within 18 months, Graves' hyperthyroidism was considered stable.

The starting material was peripheral blood mononuclear cells (PBMCs), obtained at new diagnosis, from a patient treated with antithyroid drugs. This receptor was identified in a woman aged 40-65 years with Graves disease.

The CDR3 DNA reads TGCAGTGCTAGAGCCGGCAGTTTAAACACTGAAGCTTTCTTT. The encoded protein is CSARAGSLNTEAFF. This chain joins TRBV20-1 and TRBJ1-1; no definite D call. V was clipped by 1 base and J by 2 bases, with 11 bases between them. CDR1 and CDR2 (germline): DFQATT, SNEGSKA (reference sequence). The CDR3 sequence is 14 residues long.